These 32 T cell receptor beta chains share one sample of origin, sequenced in a study of cytomegalovirus exposure and HLA in healthy donors. The PCR was carried out with 60 Vbeta primers and 13 Jbeta primers. Method: immunoSEQ multiplex PCR; TCRdb's copy keeps in-frame clones and lacks some. The sample has around 130,000 clones, 65% to 75% seen once. The specimen sequenced was PBMCs. The receptors here all came from a man aged 35-49 years in good health and CMV-seropositive.

V is TRBV27 and J is TRBJ2-1; D may be TRBD2 (5 bases). This CDR3 comprises 14 residues. Germline V lookup: CDR1 MNHEY, CDR2 SMNVEV (reference sequence). V was trimmed by 7 bases and J by 8 bases, leaving 18 bases between them. CDR3 protein: CASKPSGSIYEQFF. In nucleotides, the CDR3 is TGTGCCAGCAAGCCTAGTGGGAGTATCTATGAGCAGTTCTTC.

V usage is TRBV4-1 and J usage is TRBJ2-7; TRBD1 aligns across 7 bases. The CDR3 extends over 16 amino acids. V was clipped by 2 bases and J by 3 bases; unmatched bases: 10. Germline CDR1 reads MGHRA; CDR2 reads YSYEKL. In DNA form, the CDR3 reads TGCGCCAGCAGCCAATTACCCGGGACAGAGGACTACGAGCAGTACTTC. Translation gives CASSQLPGTEDYEQYF.

V is TRBV27 and J is TRBJ1-1; possibly TRBD1 for D (5 bases). V dropped 6 bases and J dropped 0 bases, with 11 bases sitting between them. Germline CDR1 is MNHEY and CDR2 is SMNVEV (reference sequence). The CDR3 length is 14 residues. The CDR3 DNA follows: TGTGCCAGCAGGAAGGAGGGGTTGAACACTGAAGCTTTCTTT. This gives the protein CASRKEGLNTEAFF.

The chain recombines TRBV5-1 with TRBJ1-2, with D perhaps matching TRBD1 (5 bases). Germline CDR1 SGHRS, CDR2 YFSETQ. V shed 5 bases and J shed 6 bases, with 14 bases lying between them. This CDR3 contains 13 residues. The CDR3 loop reads CASRYTRENGYTF. CDR3 in DNA: TGCGCCAGCAGATATACCAGGGAAAATGGCTACACCTTC.

V usage is TRBV7-6 and J usage is TRBJ2-7; 8 nucleotides line up with TRBD2. J was trimmed by 2 bases and V by 5 bases; bases with no gene match: 5. The germline V gene has CDR1 SGHVS and CDR2 FNYEAQ. The CDR3 loop spans 14 amino acids. The CDR3 sequence is CASSLSGSPYEQYF. The CDR3 nucleotides read TGTGCCAGCAGCCTCAGCGGGAGCCCCTACGAGCAGTACTTC.

The chain carries TRBV13 and TRBJ2-3; the match to TRBD2 covers 10 bases. The CDR3 extends over 15 amino acids. Germline-derived CDR1 and CDR2 are PRHDT and FYEKMQ (reference sequence). V lost 5 bases, J lost 5 bases, and 7 bases stayed unmatched. CDR3: CASSAGLAEGDTQYF. In DNA form, the CDR3 reads TGTGCCAGCAGCGCTGGACTAGCGGAGGGAGATACGCAGTATTTT.

This clone was observed a few times. The chain employs TRBV5-4 and TRBJ2-1; TRBD2 matches at 15 bases. J was trimmed by 6 bases and V by 4 bases; bases with no gene match: 14. Germline assignment: CDR1 SGHNT and CDR2 YYREEE (reference sequence). CDR3 length: 19 residues. The CDR3 nucleotides read TGTGCCAGCAGCCAGGGACTAGCGGGGGGCGGGACGATAAGCAATGAGCAGTTCTTC. Its translation: CASSQGLAGGGTISNEQFF.

The J gene is TRBJ2-7, the V gene TRBV19; perhaps TRBD1 as D (6 bases). This CDR3 spans 13 amino acids. The V gene lost 4 bases and the J gene lost 4 bases, with 11 bases spanning the gap. Germline V gene lookup returns CDR1 LNHDA and CDR2 SQIVND (reference sequence). CDR3 sequence: CASSTDSLYEQYF. The CDR3 bases are TGTGCCAGTAGTACGGACAGTCTTTACGAGCAGTACTTC.

The count of this clone is one. The CDR3 sequence: CATAGSTDTQYF. DNA for the CDR3: TGTGCCACGGCAGGGTCCACAGATACGCAGTATTTT. This chain joins TRBV28 and TRBJ2-3; a possible D gene is TRBD1 (5 bases). The V gene's germline CDR1 is MDHEN and CDR2 SYDVKM. CDR3 size: 12 residues. Trimming pared 10 bases from V and 2 bases from J, leaving 10 bases between.

The rearrangement uses TRBV19 and TRBJ1-5, with TRBD1 identical over 9 bases. The CDR3 contains 14 residues. Germline-derived CDR1 and CDR2 are LNHDA and SQIVND (reference sequence). With 10 bases clipped from V and 5 bases from J, the junction kept 9 bases outside the gene matches. For the CDR3, the DNA is TGTGCCACCCTGACAGGGGGACAAGATCAGCCCCAGCATTTT. Translation gives CATLTGGQDQPQHF.

V usage is TRBV6-5 and J usage is TRBJ2-5, with 8 bases aligning to TRBD1. There are 14 residues in the CDR3. V lost 2 bases, J lost 3 bases, and 2 bases stayed unmatched. Germline-derived CDR1 and CDR2 are MNHEY and SVGAGI. The CDR3 nucleotides read TGTGCCAGCAGTTACATGGACAGGGAAGAGACCCAGTACTTC. Residues: CASSYMDREETQYF.

The J gene is TRBJ1-4, the V gene TRBV6-6; D perhaps matches TRBD1 (6 bases). The CDR3 runs to 15 residues. From germline, CDR1 is MNHNY and CDR2 SVGAGI (reference sequence). The germline V and J ends were trimmed by 6 bases and 4 bases, with 15 bases remaining between them. The CDR3 coding sequence is TGTGCCAGCAGCCCCACAGGGTCGAGTAATGAAAAACTGTTTTTT. Amino acids: CASSPTGSSNEKLFF.

The chain couples TRBV5-6 to TRBJ2-1; 10 nucleotides line up with TRBD2. Per the germline V gene, CDR1 is SGHDT and CDR2 is YYEEEE. V lost 0 bases, J lost 7 bases, and 4 bases stayed unmatched. This CDR3 spans 15 amino acids. Here the CDR3 DNA reads TGTGCCAGCAGCTTGGTAGCGGGAGGCGAGAATGAGCAGTTCTTC. Translation gives CASSLVAGGENEQFF.

The chain employs TRBV7-2 and TRBJ2-5, with a weak D call TRBD1 (6 bases). The DNA matches TRBJ2-7 better at its end, which makes the J call doubtful. This CDR3 is 14 amino acids long. Germline-derived CDR1 and CDR2 are SGHTA and FQGNSA. CDR3 region: CASSFKQGSYEQYF. DNA for the CDR3: TGTGCCAGCAGCTTCAAACAGGGTTCCTACGAGCAGTACTTC.

The chain couples TRBV7-2 to TRBJ2-3; 11 bases map to TRBD2. Per germline, CDR1 SGHTA and CDR2 FQGNSA. V lost 5 bases to trimming and J lost 2 bases; unmatched junction nucleotides: 3. The CDR3 has 15 residues. The CDR3 reads CASSRLAGYTDTQYF. Written as DNA, the CDR3 is TGTGCCAGCAGCCGACTAGCGGGGTACACAGATACGCAGTATTTT.

The J gene is TRBJ1-1, the V gene TRBV28; D is possibly TRBD1 (6 bases). Germline loops: CDR1 MDHEN, CDR2 SYDVKM. Trimming took 2 bases from V and 7 from J, leaving 23 bases between them. CDR3 length equals 17 residues. The CDR3 here is CASSLPPDRMIYCEAFF. The CDR3 DNA sequence: TGTGCCAGCAGTTTACCCCCCGACAGGATGATCTACTGTGAAGCTTTCTTT.

The gene calls are TRBV27 and TRBJ2-5, with 10 bases that match TRBD2. V lost 3 bases, J lost 6 bases, and 7 bases stayed unmatched. The CDR3 extends over 15 amino acids. Germline CDR1 and CDR2: MNHEY and SMNVEV (reference sequence). The CDR3 nucleotides are TGTGCCAGCAGTTTCCTAGCGGGAGAGAGGAAGACCCAGTACTTC. Translated: CASSFLAGERKTQYF.

This chain connects TRBV19 to TRBJ1-5; 8 nucleotides align to TRBD1. With V trimmed by 7 bases and J by 4 bases, 9 bases remained unmatched. There are 15 residues in the CDR3. The germline gives CDR1 LNHDA, CDR2 SQIVND (reference sequence). CDR3 in amino acids: CASTGGQGWNQPQHF. The CDR3 nucleotides are TGTGCCAGTACTGGAGGACAGGGATGGAATCAGCCCCAGCATTTT.

This clone was seen more than once but under ten times. J is TRBJ2-1 and V is TRBV27, with 11 bases lining up with TRBD2. V trimming: 1 base; J trimming: 10 bases; junction bases outside the gene matches: 6. The CDR3 contains 15 residues. Germline lookup yields CDR1 MNHEY and CDR2 SMNVEV (reference sequence). The CDR3 DNA follows: TGTGCCAGCAGTTTATGGTGGACTAGCGGGTCCGAGCAGTTCTTC. Translation: CASSLWWTSGSEQFF.

Of note for this clone: The sample has other DNA sequences that encode this CDR3 too. The chain carries TRBV28 and TRBJ1-5; D gene ambiguous. The V gene's germline CDR1 is MDHEN and CDR2 SYDVKM. The V end was cut by 5 bases, the J end by 4 bases, with 6 bases between. This CDR3 contains 12 residues. Written as DNA, the CDR3 is TGTGCCAGCAGTCCCCTGAATCAGCCCCAGCATTTT. This sequence encodes CASSPLNQPQHF.

J is TRBJ1-1 and V is TRBV19; D is unresolved. V dropped 5 bases and J dropped 6 bases, with 16 bases sitting between them. The CDR3 loop spans 14 amino acids. Germline V lookup: CDR1 LNHDA, CDR2 SQIVND (reference sequence). CDR3 residues: CASSPPQNYAEAFF. CDR3 in DNA: TGTGCCAGTAGTCCGCCACAGAATTACGCTGAAGCTTTCTTT. The full variable domain, completed using reference TRBV19 and TRBJ1-1, is DGGITQSPKYLFRKEGQNVTLSCEQNLNHDAMYWYRQDPGQGLRLIYYSQIVNDFQKGDIAEGYSVSREKKESFPLTVTSAQKNPTAFYLCASSPPQNYAEAFFGQGTRLTVV.

This clone was detected a few times. The chain has TRBV10-3 and TRBJ2-7; 8 bases map to TRBD1. The CDR3 totals 16 residues. From germline, CDR1 is ENHRY and CDR2 SYGVKD. V gave up 10 bases and J gave up 4 bases; unmatched junction bases: 18. The CDR3 DNA reads TGTGCCAGCACCGCCCACAGGGGGGCTGTCTCTTACGAGCAGTACTTC. Translating gives CASTAHRGAVSYEQYF.

The J gene is TRBJ1-1, the V gene TRBV18; tentative D call: TRBD1 (5 bases). This CDR3 contains 14 residues. CDR1 is KGHSH, CDR2 LQKENI, per germline. Trimming took off 5 bases at V and 1 base at J, with 11 bases between the two ends. For the CDR3, the DNA is TGTGCCAGCTCAGAAGACAGAAGGAACACTGAAGCTTTCTTT. It specifies CASSEDRRNTEAFF. Complete variable domain (other parts from reference TRBV18 and TRBJ1-1): NAGVMQNPRHLVRRRGQEARLRCSPMKGHSHVYWYRQLPEEGLKFMVYLQKENIIDESGMPKERFSAEFPKEGPSILRIQQVVRGDSAAYFCASSEDRRNTEAFFGQGTRLTVV.

This clone was recorded a few times. This sequence joins TRBV7-2 and TRBJ1-3; maybe TRBD1 (5 bases). The CDR3 covers 16 residues. CDR1 is SGHTA, CDR2 FQGNSA, per germline. V was pared by 1 base and J by 0 bases, with 10 bases between. CDR3 sequence reads: CASSLVGGGSGNTIYF. CDR3 bases: TGTGCCAGCAGCTTAGTGGGGGGAGGCTCTGGAAACACCATATATTTT.

The genes are TRBV11-1 and TRBJ1-1, with TRBD1 identical over 7 bases. The CDR3 is made up of 14 amino acids. The J segment lost 4 bases and the V segment lost 2 bases, leaving 4 bases of the junction unmatched. Germline CDR1 is SGHAT and CDR2 is FQDESV (reference sequence). This chain's CDR3 is CASSLLTGLTEAFF. DNA for the CDR3: TGTGCCAGCAGCTTACTGACAGGGCTCACTGAAGCTTTCTTT.

This chain joins TRBV15 and TRBJ1-1, with D maybe TRBD1 (5 bases). The CDR3 consists of 14 residues. CDR1 and CDR2 from the germline V gene are LNHNV and YYDKDF (reference sequence). Between the trimmed V and J ends, which lost 6 bases and 8 bases, there was a span of 19 bases. CDR3 DNA: TGTGCCACCAGGAAGGCAGGGCCATCGACGGAAGCTTTCTTT. It encodes CATRKAGPSTEAFF.

The chain links TRBV19 to TRBJ1-2; 7 bases align to TRBD1. V shed 5 bases, J shed 2 bases, and the junction held 8 bases outside the gene matches. CDR3 length: 15 residues. The germline CDR1 and CDR2 sequences are LNHDA and SQIVND (reference sequence). The CDR3 is CASSPYEGANYGYTF. The CDR3 DNA is TGTGCCAGTAGTCCATATGAGGGGGCGAACTATGGCTACACCTTC.

This clone is a singleton in its sample. This rearrangement joins TRBV6-1 to TRBJ2-5, with D possibly matching TRBD2 (6 bases). This CDR3 is 14 amino acids long. CDR1 is MNHNS, CDR2 SASEGT, per germline. Trimming pared 7 bases from V and 5 bases from J, leaving 17 bases between. The CDR3 nucleotides are TGTGCCAGCAACCCGGGAGTGGGCGGCGAGACCCAGTACTTC. Translated, it gives CASNPGVGGETQYF.

The rearrangement joins TRBV29-1 to TRBJ2-2; 8 bases map to TRBD2. Germline CDR1 and CDR2: SQVTM and ANQGSEA. The J segment lost 0 bases and the V segment lost 4 bases, leaving 4 bases of the junction unmatched. The CDR3 contains 15 residues. In DNA form, the CDR3 reads TGCAGCGTTGGTCTAGCGGGCGCGAACACCGGGGAGCTGTTTTTT. Its translation: CSVGLAGANTGELFF.

The J gene is TRBJ2-1, the V gene TRBV27; 11 positions agree with TRBD2. CDR1 is MNHEY and CDR2 is SMNVEV in the germline V gene (reference sequence). The V and J ends lost 10 bases and 1 base, in that order; junction bases with no gene match: 18. The CDR3 consists of 19 residues. DNA of the CDR3: TGTGCCACTAAGGGACAGTTCGGGACTAGCGGCCTATCCTACAATGAGCAGTTCTTC. Translated: CATKGQFGTSGLSYNEQFF.

This chain links TRBV7-9 with TRBJ2-5, with 7 bases lining up with TRBD2. This CDR3 is 16 amino acids long. Germline trimming cut 1 base from V and 2 bases from J; bases unmatched to any gene: 7. Germline V gene sequence: CDR1 SEHNR, CDR2 FQNEAQ (reference sequence). CDR3 nucleotides: TGTGCCAGCAGCTTAGGGCGGGGGTCGGGTCAAGAGACCCAGTACTTC. Its protein product is CASSLGRGSGQETQYF.

The genes are TRBV5-1 and TRBJ1-6, with unresolved D. The CDR3 has 15 amino acids. Germline CDR1 SGHRS, CDR2 YFSETQ. V was shortened by 4 bases and J by 3 bases, with 11 bases between the two germline ends. CDR3 sequence: CASSLLQNYNSPLHF. DNA for the CDR3: TGCGCCAGCAGCCTTTTGCAGAACTATAATTCACCCCTCCACTTT. Supplemented by reference TRBV5-1 and TRBJ1-6, the full variable domain reads KAGVTQTPRYLIKTRGQQVTLSCSPISGHRSVSWYQQTPGQGLQFLFEYFSETQRNKGNFPGRFSGRQFSNSRSEMNVSTLELGDSALYLCASSLLQNYNSPLHFGNGTRLTVT.